Described below is a single T cell receptor (beta chain) sequence and its context. The CDR3 totals 11 residues. CDR1 is LGHDT, CDR2 YNNKEL, per germline (reference sequence). The data derive from a study of monozygotic twins with inflammatory bowel disease. Reprocessing the 5' RACE reads, TCRdb reports a single entry for every CDR3 protein and omits DNA. Here the sample table reports about 440,000 distinct CDR3 sequences. The sequenced material came from blood. The chain uses TRBV3-1 and TRBJ2-1. The origin of this receptor is a human donor with ulcerative colitis or Crohn's disease, or a healthy co-twin of an affected twin (not recorded which). The CDR3 loop is CASSQALEQFF.